The 14 T cell receptor beta chains presented below share a single source sample, sequenced in a study of regulatory T cells in long-lasting Graves disease. Time point indicated: persistent/refractory GD, antithyroid drugs over 5 years with positive TRAb. Extracted RNA from PBMCs served as the source of the TCR library. Investigators prepared the TCR beta libraries by applying iRepertoire HTBI primers and Arm-PCR of CDR3 regions. TCRdb fed the multiplex PCR reads into MiXCR, producing one record per CDR3 protein. The table records roughly 360,000 distinct CDR3 sequences, approximately 25% of them present only once. Sequencing used peripheral blood mononuclear cells (PBMCs), obtained when the disease was refractory, from a patient treated with antithyroid drugs. The receptors stem from a woman aged 40 to 55 with Graves disease.

This clonotype was counted many times. V and J are TRBV12-3 or TRBV12-4 and TRBJ1-2, with D maybe TRBD1 (5 bases). CDR3 length equals 13 residues. Trimming took off 4 bases at V and 4 bases at J, with 10 bases between the two ends. The CDR3 DNA is TGTGCCAGCAGTTACCAGGGTGGCTATGGCTACACCTTC. This translates into CASSYQGGYGYTF.

This clonotype was counted only a few times. V usage is TRBV5-1 and J usage is TRBJ2-7, with 10 bases fitting TRBD1. The CDR3 is 13 amino acids. CDR1 SGHRS and CDR2 YFSETQ come from the germline V gene. V was clipped by 2 bases and J by 6 bases; unmatched bases: 2. The CDR3 region has the DNA TGCGCCAGCAGCTTCCGGACAGGGGGCGAGCAGTACTTC. Its translation is CASSFRTGGEQYF.

This chain links TRBV18 with TRBJ2-7; TRBD2 matches at 8 bases. The CDR3 is 13 residues long. Germline V gene data show CDR1 as KGHSH and CDR2 as LQKENI. J lost 3 bases, V lost 5 bases, and 3 bases had no gene match. The DNA for the CDR3 is TGTGCCAGCTCAGGGGGGACTAGCTACGAGCAGTACTTC. Its protein is CASSGGTSYEQYF.

CDR3 loop: CAWNTGLSGNTIYF. As DNA, the CDR3 is TGTGCCTGGAATACCGGGTTATCTGGAAACACCATATATTTT. The gene calls are TRBV30 and TRBJ1-3, with unresolved D. V was trimmed by 4 bases and J by 1 base, leaving 11 bases between them. The CDR3 runs 14 residues. Germline CDR1 and CDR2: GTSNPN and SVGIG (reference sequence).

This clonotype was seen many times. This rearrangement joins TRBV7-8 to TRBJ1-4; TRBD1 aligns across 8 bases. The CDR3 has 12 residues. Trimming cost V 4 bases and J 8 bases; bases outside gene matches: 0. Germline V lookup: CDR1 SGHVS, CDR2 FQNEAQ. The CDR3 here is CASSWTGEKLFF. CDR3 DNA sequence: TGTGCCAGCAGCTGGACAGGGGAAAAACTGTTTTTT.

This clonotype was recorded at least ten times. The rearrangement uses TRBV11-2 and TRBJ2-7, with a tentative D call TRBD2 (6 bases). Germline CDR1 is SGHAT and CDR2 is FQNNGV. This CDR3 is built from 15 residues. Trimming took 4 bases from V and 4 from J, leaving 17 bases between them. This CDR3 is CASSSSQKTRYEQYF. In DNA, the CDR3 is TGTGCCAGCAGCTCCTCTCAAAAGACTAGATACGAGCAGTACTTC.

This clonotype was counted only a few times. V usage is TRBV3-1 and J usage is TRBJ2-5; perhaps TRBD2 as D (6 bases). The CDR3 has 13 residues. In germline, CDR1 is LGHDT, CDR2 YNNKEL (reference sequence). Trimming removed 7 bases at V and 5 bases at J, with 14 bases between. DNA of the CDR3: TGTGCCAGCACCACGGGGGTAGCGGAGACCCAGTACTTC. This codes for CASTTGVAETQYF.

Many counts were recorded for this clonotype. The genes are TRBV11-2 and TRBJ1-5; no clear D gene. Per germline, CDR1 SGHAT and CDR2 FQNNGV. V was trimmed by 3 bases and J by 0 bases, leaving 6 bases between them. The CDR3 loop spans 14 amino acids. Here the CDR3 reads CASSFTDSNQPQHF. The CDR3 nucleotides are TGTGCCAGCAGCTTTACAGATAGCAATCAGCCCCAGCATTTT.

The V call is TRBV12-3 or TRBV12-4, the J call TRBJ2-3; the match to TRBD2 covers 7 bases. Trimming at V came to 6 bases and at J to 4 bases, leaving 7 bases not matched to a gene. This CDR3 has 14 amino acids. CDR3 in DNA: TGTGCCAGCAGCGCCGGGACTAACCCAGATACGCAGTATTTT. It codes for CASSAGTNPDTQYF.

J is TRBJ2-7 and V is TRBV7-9; D gene uncertain. V shed 0 bases and J shed 4 bases, with 7 bases lying between them. The germline gives CDR1 SEHNR, CDR2 FQNEAQ (reference sequence). CDR3 length: 13 amino acids. Here the CDR3 DNA reads TGTGCCAGCAGCTTAGCCGCGAGATACGAGCAGTACTTC. This codes for CASSLAARYEQYF.

This clonotype occurred a few times. The chain uses TRBV28 and TRBJ1-3; D is undetermined. The V end lost 7 bases, the J end lost 4 bases, and 2 bases lay between the germline ends. Germline-derived CDR1 and CDR2 are MDHEN and SYDVKM. The length of the CDR3 is 10 residues. This CDR3 is CASNGNTIYF. The DNA for the CDR3 is TGTGCCAGCAACGGAAACACCATATATTTT.

V usage is TRBV4-1 and J usage is TRBJ2-7; the D gene is possibly TRBD2 (6 bases). This CDR3 has 14 residues. The germline V and J ends were trimmed by 5 bases and 4 bases, with 15 bases remaining between them. Germline V CDR1 and CDR2: MGHRA, YSYEKL. The chain's CDR3 is CASSKEGWVYEQYF. The CDR3 coding sequence is TGCGCCAGCAGCAAGGAGGGCTGGGTTTACGAGCAGTACTTC.

A word on this clonotype: This may be a read error, as it is one base from a much larger clone. This CDR3 fails to terminate in the conserved phenylalanine or tryptophan, so it likely reflects a read error. J is TRBJ2-7 and V is TRBV7-2; 7 bases line up with TRBD1. V lost 0 bases, J lost 0 bases, and 5 bases stayed unmatched. The germline V gene has CDR1 SGHTA and CDR2 FQGNSA. The CDR3 sequence is 16 residues long. In DNA form, the CDR3 reads TGTGCCAGCAGCTTAGCCGCGACAGGGCGCTCCTACGAGCAGTACCTC. Translated, it gives CASSLAATGRSYEQYL.

Notes on this clonotype: A much bigger clone sits one base away, suggesting this may be a read error. In this CDR3 the conserved last residue, phenylalanine or tryptophan, is missing, so a read error is likely. J is TRBJ2-7 and V is TRBV6-7; D is perhaps TRBD1 or TRBD2 (5 bases each). TRBV6-7 is designated an ORF whose function remains uncertain. The V gene lost 8 bases and the J gene lost 2 bases, with 37 bases spanning the gap. The CDR3 is made up of 21 amino acids. DNA for the CDR3: TGTGCCAGCGCCCCCTTCGGGGACCTGTATTCAGTTGACTCCATTCCCTACGAGCAGTACCTC. Its protein is CASAPFGDLYSVDSIPYEQYL.